The rows below give T cell receptor beta chains drawn from one sample of a study of siplizumab effects on memory and regulatory T cells. Profiling relied on immunoSEQ multiplex PCR, and the TCRdb table lists in-frame clones only, not all of them. In the table there are around 95,000 clones, about 94% of which are singletons. The sequenced material came from non-Treg CD4+ T cells sorted from blood. The receptors derive from a human donor in good health. CDR3s include the opening cysteine and the closing phenylalanine or tryptophan. The order of the fields is J gene, V gene, CDR3 protein.

>TRBJ2-1|TRBV9
CASSPLTQGVVDEQFF
>TRBJ2-7|TRBV6-6
CASSWAGTGFYEQYF
>TRBJ2-7|TRBV5-1
CASSLLSGPNEQYF
>TRBJ2-7|TRBV11-2
CASSPGLAFEQYF
>TRBJ2-1|TRBV2
CASSWTTYNEQFF
>TRBJ2-5|TRBV5-1
CASSWRASGAQETQYF
>TRBJ2-3|TRBV18
CASSTNWGGSTDTQYF
>TRBJ2-7|TRBV28
CASSLWGTSGYEQYF
>TRBJ1-5|TRBV19
CASSRTGDSGNQPQHF
>TRBJ2-2|TRBV4-2
CASRSAGGNTGELFF
>TRBJ1-1|TRBV5-4
CASSLRTGTNTEAFF
>TRBJ2-5|TRBV7-9
CASSRRDNQETQYF
>TRBJ1-5|TRBV6-4
CASSASPNQPQHF
>TRBJ1-3|TRBV7-9
CASSLNWRASGNTIYF
>TRBJ1-2|TRBV7-9
CASSLVDAGNGYTF
>TRBJ2-7|TRBV27
CASRDAAIGFYEQYF
>TRBJ2-3|TRBV7-3
CASSLTNLRDSARGTQYF
>TRBJ1-4|TRBV7-9
CASSLRGKLFF
>TRBJ2-3|TRBV5-1
CASSLAPGVSADTQYF
>TRBJ2-1|TRBV11-3
CASSLDSGSVLDEQFF
>TRBJ2-1|TRBV7-3
CASSLTHRDNNEQFF
>TRBJ1-5|TRBV19
CASSIQGAYSNQPQHF
>TRBJ2-3|TRBV2
CASSGRGRGSTDTQYF
>TRBJ2-3|TRBV5-1
CASSLGTSGITDTQYF
>TRBJ2-2|TRBV6-6
CASSYSGNTGELFF
>TRBJ1-2|TRBV30
CARSNEAGHGYTF
>TRBJ1-2|TRBV6-1
CASPSGVDGYTF
>TRBJ2-2|TRBV28
CASSPLRLAGTGELFF
>TRBJ2-7|TRBV19
CASSIEPYEQYF
>TRBJ2-3|TRBV27
CASRGAGTDTQYF
>TRBJ2-1|TRBV4-2
CASSQEPSGRYNEQFF